This T cell receptor beta chain comes out of a study of T cell responses to AZD1222 COVID-19 vaccine. Study outcomes and limitations: Regions left unmutated in variants are reportedly the target of nearly half of spike-specific TCRs. CD4 TCRs linked to vaccination spanned spike, dominating at 160-218 and 743-854.

As concerns this clone: The target antigen is unknown.

Whether given at about 4 or about 12 weeks, second doses were pooled. CDR1 and CDR2 (germline): SNHLY, FYNNEI. The V end was cut by 4 bases, the J end by 7 bases, with 13 bases between. This CDR3 is 13 amino acids long. Assay used: immunoSEQ multiplex PCR; TCRdb lists only in-frame clones, some missing. The table has approximately 150,000 clones, around 90% seen once. The sequence derives from an adult who received the AZD1222 COVID-19 vaccine. The chain joins TRBV2 to TRBJ1-2, with D tentatively TRBD1 (6 bases). Sample: peripheral blood, taken 28 days after the second AZD1222 dose. In nucleotides, the CDR3 is TGTGCCAGCAGTGTGCAAGGGGGTGGTGGCTACACCTTC. Translated, it gives CASSVQGGGGYTF.